These T cell receptor beta chains were read from a single sample in a study of cytomegalovirus exposure and HLA in healthy donors. This table comes from immunoSEQ multiplex PCR, and its TCRdb copy is limited to in-frame clones, with some not included. Of about 68,000 clones listed, 70% to 90% are singletons. The sample was PBMCs. Receptor source: a human donor in good health. Each CDR3 is given with its conserved first and last residue. Each record gives: clone size, D gene, J gene, V gene, CDR3 DNA, CDR3 protein. The D gene is left open where the match is weak. Some rows mark clone size as missing; the rest say once, few, many or name a class of expanded clone.

NA NA TRBJ2-5 TRBV27 TGTGCCAGCAGGAAACAGGGTAGGGAGACCCAGTACTTC CASRKQGRETQYF
NA NA TRBJ2-2 TRBV19 TGTGCCAGTAGTACCGGGACTTCAGGCGGGGAGCTGTTTTTT CASSTGTSGGELFF
NA NA TRBJ2-7 TRBV9 TGTGCCAGCAGCCAGACAGGTTCCCCCGAGCAGTACTTC CASSQTGSPEQYF
NA TRBD2 TRBJ2-2 TRBV6-5 TGTGCCAGCAGTAACCTGCGGGGGTCCGGGGAGCTGTTTTTT CASSNLRGSGELFF
once NA TRBJ2-7 TRBV7-2 TGTGCCAGCAGCTTAGGGGCAGGGGCGAAAGAGCAGTACTTC CASSLGAGAKEQYF
NA NA TRBJ1-2 TRBV7-2 TGTGCCAGCAGCCTCCTTCGGACAGTCGATGGCTACACCTTC CASSLLRTVDGYTF
NA TRBD1 TRBJ1-2 TRBV6-5 TGTGCCAGCAGTTCGGGTAGGGACAGAGAGCGCTATGGCTACACCTTC CASSSGRDRERYGYTF
NA NA TRBJ2-7 TRBV6-6 TGTGCCAGCAGTTACTCGAGGGCAGCCTACGAGCAGTACTTC CASSYSRAAYEQYF
NA TRBD1 TRBJ2-5 TRBV7-9 TGTGCCAGCAGCGGCCCGGGACAGGGAGAGACCCAGTACTTC CASSGPGQGETQYF
NA NA TRBJ2-3 TRBV6-6 TGTGCCACCAACCTTGCGCCCGATACGCAGTATTTT CATNLAPDTQYF
NA NA TRBJ1-4 TRBV14 TGTGCCAGCAGCCAAGAGCACAGACGAAATGAAAAACTGTTTTTT CASSQEHRRNEKLFF
NA TRBD1 TRBJ1-4 TRBV25-1 TGTGCCAGCAGAACAGGGGGGGAAAAACTGTTTTTT CASRTGGEKLFF
NA NA TRBJ2-2 TRBV28 TGTGCCAGCAGTTTACTGACTCGGGACACCGGGGAGCTGTTTTTT CASSLLTRDTGELFF
NA NA TRBJ2-7 TRBV5-4 TGTGCCAGCAGCTTGGAACGTAGATCCTACGAGCAGTACTTC CASSLERRSYEQYF
once NA TRBJ1-1 TRBV6-1 TGTGCCAGCAGTGCCAGGGGTGCCCTGCACACTGAAGCTTTCTTT CASSARGALHTEAFF
NA NA TRBJ1-5 TRBV7-9 TGTTCCAGCAGCCCCCCGGGACTGTCCGGTCAGCCCCAGCATTTT CSSSPPGLSGQPQHF
NA TRBD1 TRBJ1-6 TRBV19 TGTGCCAGTAGTATCCACAGGGGCCCCTTGGCACCCCTCCACTTT CASSIHRGPLAPLHF
NA TRBD1 TRBJ1-1 TRBV19 TGTGCCAGTAGTATACCCCGGGACAGGGTGAGCGCTGAAGCTTTCTTT CASSIPRDRVSAEAFF
NA NA TRBJ1-4 TRBV19 TGTGCCAGTAGTAGATCCCCTCCGAGACAGAATAATGAAAAACTGTTTTTT CASSRSPPRQNNEKLFF
NA TRBD1 TRBJ2-1 TRBV7-2 TGTGCCAGCAGATCAGGACAGGCACTAAGCTCCTACAATGAGCAGTTCTTC CASRSGQALSSYNEQFF
few NA TRBJ1-5 TRBV29-1 TGCAGCGCCGGGACACACAACGGGCCCCAGCATTTT CSAGTHNGPQHF
NA TRBD1 TRBJ1-5 TRBV18 TGTGCCAGCCTAGACAGGGGGTTTTTGCAGCCCCAGCATTTT CASLDRGFLQPQHF
NA TRBD2 TRBJ2-1 TRBV5-6 TGTGCCAGCAGAAATAGCGGGGGGCCCCAGCAGTTCTTC CASRNSGGPQQFF
NA TRBD1 TRBJ2-7 TRBV6-1 TGTGCCAGCAGTGAAGCCGGGACAGGGAGCTCCTACGAGCAGTACTTC CASSEAGTGSSYEQYF
NA NA TRBJ1-4 TRBV7-9 TGTTCCAGCAGCCCCGACAGGGAAAAACTGTTTTTT CSSSPDREKLFF
NA TRBD2 TRBJ2-3 TRBV5-1 TGCGCCAGCAGCTTGGGATCGAGCGGGGACCCTCCGGATACGCAGTATTTT CASSLGSSGDPPDTQYF
few NA TRBJ1-1 TRBV19 TGTGCCAGTAGTTGGCAGGGCGGGATGAACACTGAAGCTTTCTTT CASSWQGGMNTEAFF
NA NA TRBJ1-4 TRBV5-8 TGTGCCAGCAGCTCCATACCAGGGTCGTCTAATGAAAAACTGTTTTTT CASSSIPGSSNEKLFF
NA TRBD2 TRBJ2-7 TRBV6-5 TGTGCCAGCTATCCTAGCGGGGGAAGCGAGCAGTACTTC CASYPSGGSEQYF
NA NA TRBJ2-7 TRBV7-9 TGTGCCAGCAGCTTAGTCGACACAACAGGCTACGAGCAGTACTTC CASSLVDTTGYEQYF
NA NA TRBJ1-1 TRBV6-5 TGTGCCAGCAGTCCCGGGGTGAACACTGAAGCTTTCTTT CASSPGVNTEAFF
NA NA TRBJ1-1 TRBV19 TGTGCCAGTAGTCCGGGGATAGGGTATGGCACTGAAGCTTTCTTT CASSPGIGYGTEAFF
once NA TRBJ1-1 TRBV7-3 TGTGCCAGCAGCCCTGACAGTTACCTACGTGAAGCTTTCTTT CASSPDSYLREAFF
NA NA TRBJ2-7 TRBV5-1 TGCGCCAGCAGCTCCGGGTTCGGGACTCCGTTACCCTACGAGCAGTACTTC CASSSGFGTPLPYEQYF
NA TRBD1 TRBJ1-1 TRBV29-1 TGCAGCGTCCACGGACAGGGGGGCACTGAAGCTTTCTTT CSVHGQGGTEAFF
NA TRBD2 TRBJ2-1 TRBV13 TGTGCCAGCGGCAGAGGACTAGGGTACGGCTATGAGCAGTTCTTC CASGRGLGYGYEQFF
NA NA TRBJ1-2 TRBV7-3 TGTGCCAGCAGCTTAACATTCCAGGCGTCGGGCTACACCTTC CASSLTFQASGYTF
NA TRBD2 TRBJ2-7 TRBV7-9 TGTGCCAGCAGCCCCGGGACTAACCGGGCTAACGAGCAGTACTTC CASSPGTNRANEQYF
NA NA TRBJ1-1 TRBV27 TGTGCCAGCAGTTTAGGCGCAGGCGGGGTATTGACTGAAGCTTTCTTT CASSLGAGGVLTEAFF
NA TRBD2 TRBJ2-3 TRBV5-4 TGTGCCAGCAGCAGGACTAGCGCTAGCACAGATACGCAGTATTTT CASSRTSASTDTQYF
NA TRBD2 TRBJ2-1 TRBV2 TGTGCCAGCAAAACTAGCGGAGCCATCTCCTACAATGAGCAGTTCTTC CASKTSGAISYNEQFF
NA NA TRBJ1-2 TRBV5-4 TGTGCCAGCAGCTCCGAGGGATTCAATGGCTACACCTTC CASSSEGFNGYTF
few NA TRBJ1-2 TRBV4-1 TGCGCCAGCAGCCGGGAGGGGAGCTACACCTTC CASSREGSYTF
NA TRBD1 TRBJ2-7 TRBV29-1 TGCAGCGTTGTGGGACAGGAGACCTACGAGCAGTACTTC CSVVGQETYEQYF
NA NA TRBJ2-4 TRBV6-1 TGTGCCAGCAGTGACTATGGGACAACCAAAAACATTCAGTACTTC CASSDYGTTKNIQYF
NA NA TRBJ1-1 TRBV29-1 TGCAGCGCCCGCGGGGCTGAAGCTTTCTTT CSARGAEAFF
NA NA TRBJ1-2 TRBV5-1 TGCGCCAGCAGTCTAGGACAGCTCTATGGCTACACCTTC CASSLGQLYGYTF
NA TRBD1 TRBJ2-6 TRBV7-9 TGTGCCAGCAGCCGTTACAGGGGGCTCGGGTCTGGGGCCAACGTCCTGACTTTC CASSRYRGLGSGANVLTF
NA TRBD1 TRBJ2-5 TRBV11-2 TGTGCCAGCAGCTTGGGACAGGGGGCCCGGGGGGAGACCCAGTACTTC CASSLGQGARGETQYF
NA TRBD2 TRBJ2-1 TRBV5-3 TGTGCCAGAAGCAAAACGCGGGGGGCGGGGAATGAGCAGTTCTTC CARSKTRGAGNEQFF
NA NA TRBJ1-1 TRBV7-8 TGTGCCAGCAGCTTAGCGCAACGCGCGGTACCTATGAACACTGAAGCTTTCTTT CASSLAQRAVPMNTEAFF
NA TRBD1 TRBJ1-3 TRBV7-9 TGTGCCAGCAGCACCGGGACAGCCGGAAACACCATATATTTT CASSTGTAGNTIYF
NA NA TRBJ2-1 TRBV6-6 TGTGCCAGCAGTTACTCGTCCTTGTCCTACAATGAGCAGTTCTTC CASSYSSLSYNEQFF
NA TRBD1 TRBJ2-7 TRBV28 TGTGCCAGCAGTTCAGGGGGCGGGTACGAGCAGTACTTC CASSSGGGYEQYF
NA NA TRBJ2-1 TRBV2 TGTGCCAGCAGTGTGGAGATACCTTTAACCTACAATGAGCAGTTCTTC CASSVEIPLTYNEQFF
NA NA TRBJ1-1 TRBV5-1 TGCGCCGGCAGCTTCAGGGAGGGGTACACTGAAGCTTTCTTT CAGSFREGYTEAFF
few TRBD1 TRBJ2-2 TRBV6-1 TGTGCCAGCAGTGGGGACAGAAGCACCGGGGAGCTGTTTTTT CASSGDRSTGELFF